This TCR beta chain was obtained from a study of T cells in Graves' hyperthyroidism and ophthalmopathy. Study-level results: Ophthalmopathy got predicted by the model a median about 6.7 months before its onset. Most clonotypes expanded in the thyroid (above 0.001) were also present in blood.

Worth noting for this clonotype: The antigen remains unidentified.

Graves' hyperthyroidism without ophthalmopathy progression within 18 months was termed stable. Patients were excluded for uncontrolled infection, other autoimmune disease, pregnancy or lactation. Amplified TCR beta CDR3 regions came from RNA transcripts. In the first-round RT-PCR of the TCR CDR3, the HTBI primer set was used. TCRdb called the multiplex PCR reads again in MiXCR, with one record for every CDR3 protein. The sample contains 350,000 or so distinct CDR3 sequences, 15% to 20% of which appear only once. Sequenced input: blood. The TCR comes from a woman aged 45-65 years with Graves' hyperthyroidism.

The CDR3, as DNA: TGTGCCAGCAGTGAATACGGACTCCACAATGAGCAGTTCTTC. Translated, it gives CASSEYGLHNEQFF. The chain has TRBV25-1 and TRBJ2-1; D might be TRBD2 (5 bases). From germline, CDR1 is MGHDK and CDR2 SYGVNS. The CDR3 spans 14 residues. Trimming removed 0 bases at V and 5 bases at J, with 8 bases between.